This paragraph reports one TCR beta chain. Its specificity is unknown. This sample stems from a study of CD8 T cells in Susac syndrome. Whole-study results and caveats: The authors acknowledged that their TCR sequencing and HLA analysis involved a relatively small number of individuals.

CDR1 is SGHTA, CDR2 FQGNSA, per germline. V gave up 2 bases and J gave up 2 bases, with 15 bases separating them. The CDR3 spans 16 residues. With random hexamers, reverse transcription was performed on about 0.45 to 1 ug of RNA. TCR beta CDR3 was amplified by immunoSEQ covering 54 Vbeta and 13 Jbeta. Each CDR3 protein gets one entry after TCRdb re-called the immunoSEQ multiplex PCR reads with MiXCR. The sample lists 150,000 or so distinct CDR3 sequences, roughly 95% occurring once. V is TRBV7-2 and J is TRBJ2-5, with D maybe TRBD2 (5 bases). What was sequenced was CD4+ T cells from PBMCs. The source of this sequence is a human donor with multiple sclerosis. In DNA, the CDR3 is TGTGCCAGCAGCTTATGGCGGGCGAGCGGACAAGAGACCCAGTACTTC. Encoded protein: CASSLWRASGQETQYF.